This T cell receptor (beta chain) was obtained from a study of blood T cell repertoires in COVID-19. Study overall: From the United States, Italy and Spain came samples of acute and convalescent COVID-19. PBMCs, B-cell-depleted T cells, or T cells were the source of the cDNA or gDNA that made up the material.

In its sample, this clone was seen once. Per the germline V gene, CDR1 is MNHEY and CDR2 is SVGAGI. Trimming left V 4 bases short and J 5 bases short, with 17 bases between. The CDR3 is 15 residues long. Produced via immunoSEQ multiplex PCR; TCRdb's table is partial and in-frame only. The data show roughly 40,000 clones, with roughly nine tenths seen just once and under 6% held by the top ten. J is TRBJ1-2 and V is TRBV6-5; D is unclear. The specimen was peripheral blood. This receptor was obtained from a human donor in a cohort sampled during active COVID-19. This chain's CDR3 is CASSWSTDANYGYTF. The CDR3 bases are TGTGCCAGCAGTTGGAGCACCGATGCGAATTATGGCTACACCTTC.